The entry below gives a single T cell receptor beta chain sequence along with its context. Its specific antigen is unknown. No qualities accompany the bases; no much larger clone lies one base away. The data belong to a study of blood T cell repertoires in COVID-19 (dated by TCRdb to about 2020). A note on the overall study: Samples from collaborators originated in the United States, Italy and Spain and spanned both the acute and convalescent phases of COVID-19. The material from the prospective study consisted of cDNA or gDNA derived from T cells, B-cell-depleted T cells, or PBMCs. Where HLA class I and class II types were available, the types were taken from metadata supplied by the sample provider, not from assay-based typing. The repertoires were released in a freely available public database intended as a resource for research on the immune response to SARS-CoV-2. Sample metadata almost always included a de-identified subject ID, COVID-19 status, age in years and sex. Deeply sampled blood TCRbeta repertoires from subjects exposed to, actively infected with, or recovered from COVID-19 were included in the dataset. Samples were obtained from the ongoing ImmuneRACE study (first 160 participants) and from about 1,300 subjects provided by 6 global collaborators.

The CDR3, from cysteine to phenylalanine, totals 16 residues. CDR3 DNA is the only sequence kept; it has 48 bases, read in frame from the first base. V loses 7 bases of germline sequence and J loses 4 bases, and the interval between the two ends is 20 bases. CDR1 and CDR2 were assigned from the germline V gene (reference sequence) as LNHDA and SQIVND. In the prospective study, participants were about 18 to 89 years old, resided in approximately 25 geographic areas of the United States, and were enrolled through a virtual design. In the prospective study, cohorts were assigned on the basis of participant-reported clinical history obtained from a screening survey and a study questionnaire. For ImmuneRACE Cohort 3, a participant was defined as recovered based on two consecutive negative NP/OP PCR tests, clearance by a healthcare professional, or resolution of symptoms. Mobile phlebotomists in the prospective study collected whole blood, serum and a nasopharyngeal or oropharyngeal swab from every participant. Additional blood draws and questionnaires over an approximately 2-month period could optionally be provided by prospective study participants. Before DNA extraction, prospective study blood samples were shipped either frozen or at room temperature.

Beyond this particular receptor, the publication reports: The quantity of clinical and demographic metadata differed by source and by participant and was supplied without curation.

TCRbeta CDR3 regions were amplified from genomic DNA by means of the immunoSEQ Assay, a bias-controlled multiplex PCR. In the source study's methods: The number of nucleated cells in each sample was estimated from the amplification of reference gene primers within the assay. Sequence reads were collapsed and filtered to measure the absolute abundance of every unique TCRbeta CDR3 rearrangement. For each sample, productive Simpson clonality was calculated by taking the square root of Simpson's diversity index across productive rearrangements. Drawn from immuneACCESS, this table holds only the in-frame rearrangements with V and J called that TCRdb kept. Clones are partly lost; checked studies trace under half to an unresolved V gene and leave the rest unexplained. The DNA was the basis for D and trimming; V, J and clone size are from that table. The sample table contains around 330,000 clones; only one count was recorded for about 88% of them. The ten largest clones capture about 2.4% of the sample.

In this chain, TRBV19 is recombined with TRBJ1-5; TRBD1 could be the D gene, as 5 bases match. The TCR comes from a man aged 60 to 69 who had recovered from COVID-19. Material: PBMCs or T cells enriched from blood (not recorded which). At the DNA level, the sequence is TGTGCCAGTACCCCTGGTGGACACTTGAGTAATCAGCCCCAGCATTTT. Its translation is CASTPGGHLSNQPQHF.